The clone carrying this T cell receptor (beta chain) has more than one count but fewer than ten. Antigen specificity is unknown. Using its own MiXCR run on the 5' RACE reads, TCRdb lists one record per CDR3 protein. This sample yields about 540,000 distinct CDR3 sequences, of which roughly 12% are seen a single time; nearly 7% belongs to the top ten. The source of the sample is a study of CD8 T cells in ankylosing spondylitis. General study points: A TCR beta motif made of several highly homologous variants seemed typical of ankylosing spondylitis blood.

The CDR3 extends over 14 amino acids. With V trimmed by 5 bases and J by 4 bases, 7 bases remained unmatched. This receptor was obtained from a male donor with ankylosing spondylitis. What was sequenced was blood, either unsorted or a sorted T cell fraction (not recorded which). V is TRBV12-3 or TRBV12-4 and J is TRBJ1-2; 7 nucleotides match TRBD1. CDR3 DNA: TGTGCCAGCAGTATCCTCCGGGACAGCTATGGCTACACCTTC. It codes for CASSILRDSYGYTF.